In its sample, the clone carrying this T cell receptor beta chain ranks as medium-sized. What it recognizes is unknown. The data were obtained in a study of breast tumors, draining lymph nodes, adjacent tissues. Findings and limits, study-wide: Tumors had less TCR diversity than lymph nodes, more than nontumor tissue. Compared with basal-like, luminal-like tumors shared significantly more repertoire with nontumor tissue.

This CDR3 has 12 residues. CDR1 is ENHRY and CDR2 is SYGVKD in the germline V gene. J lost 6 bases, V lost 10 bases, and 5 bases had no gene match. From the multiplex PCR reads, TCRdb called clonotypes with MiXCR, one entry per CDR3 protein. The sample contains roughly 13,000 distinct CDR3 sequences, about 56% of which appear only once. The sequencing sample was made of tumor-adjacent breast tissue. V usage is TRBV10-3 and J usage is TRBJ1-2; 10 bases are a match to TRBD1. The receptor was isolated from a female donor with breast cancer. Some clones in this sample may be carry-over from other donors' samples. The CDR3 protein is CATGQGGDGYTF. For the CDR3, the DNA is TGTGCCACCGGACAGGGGGGCGATGGCTACACCTTC.